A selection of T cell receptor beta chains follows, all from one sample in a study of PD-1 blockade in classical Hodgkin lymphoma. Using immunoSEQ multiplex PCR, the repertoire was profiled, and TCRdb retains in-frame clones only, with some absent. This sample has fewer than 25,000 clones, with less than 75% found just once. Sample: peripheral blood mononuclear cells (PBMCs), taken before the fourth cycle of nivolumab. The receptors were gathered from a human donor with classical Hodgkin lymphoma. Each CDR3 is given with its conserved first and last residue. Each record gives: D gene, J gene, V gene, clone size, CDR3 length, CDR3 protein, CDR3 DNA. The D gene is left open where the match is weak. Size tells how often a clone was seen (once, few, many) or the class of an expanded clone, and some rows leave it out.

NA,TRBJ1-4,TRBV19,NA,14,CASRKGATNEKLFF,TGTGCCAGCAGAAAGGGTGCAACTAATGAAAAACTGTTTTTT
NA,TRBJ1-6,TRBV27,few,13,CASSFGGGSPLHF,TGTGCCAGCAGTTTTGGGGGCGGTTCACCCCTCCACTTT
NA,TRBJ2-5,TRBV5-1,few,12,CASSKEQETQYF,TGCGCCAGCAGCAAAGAACAAGAGACCCAGTACTTC
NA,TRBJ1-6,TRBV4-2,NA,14,CASSREQGNSPLHF,TGTGCCAGCAGCCGAGAGCAGGGGAATTCACCCCTCCACTTT
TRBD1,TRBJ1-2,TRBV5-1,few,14,CASGGGQAGGGYTF,TGCGCCAGCGGAGGGGGACAGGCGGGAGGAGGCTACACCTTC
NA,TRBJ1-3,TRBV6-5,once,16,CASSYSTTGAGNTIYF,TGTGCCAGCAGTTACTCGACCACAGGAGCTGGAAACACCATATATTTT
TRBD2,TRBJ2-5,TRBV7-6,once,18,CASSLDQTSGAYQETQYF,TGTGCTAGCAGCTTGGATCAGACTAGCGGGGCCTACCAAGAGACCCAGTACTTC
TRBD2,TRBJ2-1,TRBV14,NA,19,CASSQAGWSGGASYNEQFF,TGTGCCAGCAGCCAAGCGGGGTGGAGCGGGGGGGCCTCCTACAATGAGCAGTTCTTC
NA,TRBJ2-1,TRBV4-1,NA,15,CASSPGGLWLGSQFF,TGCGCCAGCAGCCCCGGGGGGCTCTGGTTGGGCTCGCAGTTCTTC
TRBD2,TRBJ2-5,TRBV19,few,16,CASSSGTSWVQETQYF,TGTGCCAGTAGTTCCGGGACTAGCTGGGTCCAAGAGACCCAGTACTTC
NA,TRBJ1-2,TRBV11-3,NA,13,CASSPDDSRGYTF,TGTGCCAGCAGCCCCGACGACTCTAGGGGCTACACCTTC
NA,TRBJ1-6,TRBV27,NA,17,CASSLLQGASYNSPLHF,TGTGCCAGCAGTTTACTCCAGGGTGCGTCCTATAATTCACCCCTCCACTTT
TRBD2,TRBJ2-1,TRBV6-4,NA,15,CASSRLAGGPNEQFF,TGTGCCAGCAGCCGACTAGCGGGGGGGCCCAATGAGCAGTTCTTC
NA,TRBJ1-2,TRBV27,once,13,CASSLSQGYGYTF,TGTGCCAGCAGTTTATCACAGGGCTATGGCTACACCTTC
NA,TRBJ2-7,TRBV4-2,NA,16,CASSQDAGRAAYEQYF,TGTGCCAGCAGCCAAGATGCGGGCAGGGCGGCCTACGAGCAGTACTTC
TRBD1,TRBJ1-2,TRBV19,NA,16,CASSIDMGQIFYGYTF,TGTGCCAGTAGTATTGATATGGGACAGATATTTTATGGCTACACCTTC
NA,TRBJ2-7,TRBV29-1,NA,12,CSVEVSRIEQYF,TGCAGCGTTGAAGTATCACGCATCGAGCAGTACTTC
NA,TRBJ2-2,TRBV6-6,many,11,CASSFSGELFF,TGTGCCAGCAGTTTCTCGGGGGAGCTGTTTTTT
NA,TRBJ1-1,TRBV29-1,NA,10,CSVQATEAFF,TGCAGCGTTCAGGCCACTGAAGCTTTCTTT
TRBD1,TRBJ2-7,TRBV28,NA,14,CASRETGVPYEQYF,TGTGCCAGCAGAGAGACAGGGGTTCCCTACGAGCAGTACTTC
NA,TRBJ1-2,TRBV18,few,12,CASSPSGDGYTF,TGTGCCAGCTCACCATCCGGTGACGGCTACACCTTC
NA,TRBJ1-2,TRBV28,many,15,CASSLPGTPEGGYTF,TGTGCCAGCAGTTTACCCGGGACACCCGAAGGGGGCTACACCTTC
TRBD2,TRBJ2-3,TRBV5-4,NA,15,CASSLGGGVTDTQYF,TGTGCCAGCAGCTTGGGCGGGGGGGTCACAGATACGCAGTATTTT
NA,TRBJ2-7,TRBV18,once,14,CASSPRLTAYEQYF,TGTGCCAGCTCACCTCGATTAACCGCGTACGAGCAGTACTTC
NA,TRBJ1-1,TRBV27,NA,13,CASGPGGITEAFF,TGTGCCAGCGGCCCCGGGGGAATCACTGAAGCTTTCTTT
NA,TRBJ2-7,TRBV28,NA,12,CASSLNGYEQYF,TGTGCCAGCAGTTTAAATGGGTACGAGCAGTACTTC
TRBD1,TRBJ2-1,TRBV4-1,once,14,CASKQGNTYNEQFF,TGCGCCAGCAAACAGGGGAACACCTACAATGAGCAGTTCTTC
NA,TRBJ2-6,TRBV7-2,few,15,CASSFDASGANVLTF,TGTGCCAGCAGCTTCGACGCTTCTGGGGCCAACGTCCTGACTTTC
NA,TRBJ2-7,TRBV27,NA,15,CASSYRGKKFYEQYF,TGTGCCAGCAGTTATCGGGGCAAAAAATTTTACGAGCAGTACTTC
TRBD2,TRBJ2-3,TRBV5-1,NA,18,CASSLFLAGGGGTDTQYF,TGCGCCAGCAGCTTGTTCCTAGCGGGGGGCGGTGGCACAGATACGCAGTATTTT
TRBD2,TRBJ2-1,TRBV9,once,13,CASRASSGNEQFF,TGTGCCAGCAGAGCTTCTAGCGGGAATGAGCAGTTCTTC
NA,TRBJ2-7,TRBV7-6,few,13,CASSLGGFYEQYF,TGTGCCAGCAGCTTAGGGGGTTTCTACGAGCAGTACTTC
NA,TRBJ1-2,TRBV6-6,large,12,CATVVSNYGYTF,TGTGCCACCGTAGTATCAAACTATGGCTACACCTTC
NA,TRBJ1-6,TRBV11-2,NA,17,CASSLRGGQTYNSPLHF,TGTGCCAGCAGCTTAAGGGGGGGCCAAACCTATAATTCACCCCTCCACTTT
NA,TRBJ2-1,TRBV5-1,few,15,CASSLASGQYNEQFF,TGCGCCAGCAGCTTGGCCTCGGGACAATACAATGAGCAGTTCTTC
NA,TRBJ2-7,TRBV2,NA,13,CASSSTAAGEQYF,TGTGCCAGCAGTTCGACGGCTGCCGGTGAGCAGTACTTC
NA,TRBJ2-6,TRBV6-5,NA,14,CASSFSQGANVLTF,TGTGCCAGCAGTTTCTCTCAGGGGGCCAACGTCCTGACTTTC
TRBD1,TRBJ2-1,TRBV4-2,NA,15,CASSQPGQGNNEQFF,TGTGCCAGCAGCCAGCCGGGACAGGGAAACAATGAGCAGTTCTTC
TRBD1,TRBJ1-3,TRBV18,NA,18,CASSPLLQGNPSGNTIYF,TGTGCCAGCTCACCACTCTTACAGGGGAACCCCTCTGGAAACACCATATATTTT
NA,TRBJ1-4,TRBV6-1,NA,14,CASSGQVPNEKLFF,TGTGCCAGCAGTGGACAGGTCCCTAATGAAAAACTGTTTTTT
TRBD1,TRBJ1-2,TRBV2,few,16,CASRLDGGGAGYGYTF,TGTGCCAGCAGGCTCGACGGAGGGGGCGCAGGCTATGGCTACACCTTC
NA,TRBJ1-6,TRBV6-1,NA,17,CASSERPPGATGLPLHF,TGTGCCAGCAGTGAACGCCCGCCAGGGGCTACTGGGTTACCCCTCCACTTT
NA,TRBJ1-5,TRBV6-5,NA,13,CATGRGSNQPQHF,TGTGCCACCGGGAGGGGGAGCAATCAGCCCCAGCATTTT
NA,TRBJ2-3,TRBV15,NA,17,CATSQVGVPSSTDTQYF,TGTGCCACCAGCCAAGTGGGGGTACCATCAAGCACAGATACGCAGTATTTT
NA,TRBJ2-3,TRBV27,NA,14,CASPGGLGTDTQYF,TGTGCCAGCCCCGGGGGCCTAGGCACAGATACGCAGTATTTT
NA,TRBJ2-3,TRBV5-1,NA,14,CASSLGDTTDTQYF,TGCGCCAGCAGCTTGGGGGATACCACAGATACGCAGTATTTT
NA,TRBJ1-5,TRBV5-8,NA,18,CASSLASPGGASNQPQHF,TGTGCCAGCAGCTTGGCCTCCCCGGGGGGGGCTAGCAATCAGCCCCAGCATTTT
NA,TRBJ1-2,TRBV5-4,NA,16,CASSQGSPSTPYGYTF,TGTGCCAGCAGCCAAGGCAGTCCCAGCACACCCTATGGCTACACCTTC
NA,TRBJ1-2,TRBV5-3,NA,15,CARSLRRGSRYGYTF,TGTGCCAGAAGCTTGCGTCGGGGCAGTCGCTATGGCTACACCTTC
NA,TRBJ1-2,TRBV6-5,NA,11,CASSVPGGYTF,TGTGCCAGCAGCGTCCCAGGGGGCTACACCTTC
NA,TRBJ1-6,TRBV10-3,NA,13,CAISLGINSPLHF,TGTGCCATCAGCCTAGGGATAAATTCACCCCTCCACTTT
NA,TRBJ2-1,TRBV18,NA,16,CASSPVIRSSYNEQFF,TGTGCCAGCTCACCGGTCATCCGGAGCTCCTACAATGAGCAGTTCTTC
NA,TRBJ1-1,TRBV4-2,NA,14,CASSQPGTTTEAFF,TGTGCCAGCAGCCAACCTGGGACAACCACTGAAGCTTTCTTT
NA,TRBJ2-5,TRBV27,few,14,CASSPRHEQETQYF,TGTGCCAGCAGTCCGCGACACGAACAAGAGACCCAGTACTTC
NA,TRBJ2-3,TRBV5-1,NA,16,CASSILGGTSTDTQYF,TGCGCCAGCAGCATCCTCGGGGGTACTAGCACAGATACGCAGTATTTT
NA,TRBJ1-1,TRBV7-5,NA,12,CASSFGFTEAFF,TGTGCCAGCAGCTTTGGGTTCACTGAAGCTTTCTTT
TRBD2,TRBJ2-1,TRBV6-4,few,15,CASSLAGGASDEQFF,TGTGCCAGCAGCCTAGCGGGGGGTGCCTCCGATGAGCAGTTCTTC
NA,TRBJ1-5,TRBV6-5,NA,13,CASSYPQGQPQHF,TGTGCCAGCAGTTACCCACAGGGACAGCCCCAGCATTTT
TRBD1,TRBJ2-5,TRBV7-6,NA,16,CASSLRQGARGETQYF,TGTGCCAGCAGCTTGAGACAGGGGGCCAGAGGGGAGACCCAGTACTTC